The 6 T cell receptor beta chains below all came from one sample that was sequenced in a study of T cell repertoires in cytomegalovirus infection. MiXCR, run by TCRdb on the reads, gives a single entry per CDR3 protein. This table has about 570,000 distinct CDR3 sequences, under 45% appearing once. These receptors' targets are unknown. The material sequenced was cultured PBMCs, taken from culture after CMV antigen stimulation. Receptors were obtained from a human donor in good health (CMV status not recorded). Some clones in this sample may be carry-over from other donors' samples.

This clonotype was counted a few times. The V and J genes are TRBV2 and TRBJ1-3; maybe TRBD1 (5 bases). The V end lost 6 bases, the J end lost 0 bases, and 12 bases lay between the germline ends. CDR3 length: 15 amino acids. Germline CDR1 and CDR2: SNHLY and FYNNEI. CDR3 DNA: TGTGCCAGCAGGGAGACAGTCTTCTCTGGAAACACCATATATTTT. Its translation: CASRETVFSGNTIYF.

This chain connects TRBV29-1 to TRBJ2-7; 13 bases line up with TRBD2. This CDR3 is 13 amino acids long. Trimming took 3 bases from V and 5 from J; bases not matched to a gene: 1. Per germline, CDR1 SQVTM and CDR2 ANQGSEA. The CDR3 spells CSVDGTSGNEQYF. CDR3 DNA sequence: TGCAGCGTTGACGGGACTAGCGGGAACGAGCAGTACTTC.

V usage is TRBV5-1 and J usage is TRBJ2-3; tentative D call: TRBD1 (5 bases). This CDR3 has 13 residues. In germline, CDR1 is SGHRS, CDR2 YFSETQ. With 4 bases removed from V and 6 bases from J, the gap between germline ends came to 12 bases. The CDR3 DNA reads as TGCGCCAGCAGCCCAGCTCGACAGGATACGCAGTATTTT. Translating it yields CASSPARQDTQYF.

The chain couples TRBV28 to TRBJ1-1; TRBD1 agrees at 9 bases. V lost 1 base and J lost 1; bases outside the gene matches: 13. The length of the CDR3 is 19 residues. CDR1 and CDR2 (germline): MDHEN, SYDVKM. CDR3 coding DNA: TGTGCCAGCAGTTTATTCTCGTTTAGGACAGGGGCTAAGAACACTGAAGCTTTCTTT. Amino acids: CASSLFSFRTGAKNTEAFF.

V and J are TRBV12-3 or TRBV12-4 and TRBJ2-1; tentative D call: TRBD2 (6 bases). The CDR3 runs 16 residues. Trimming removed 2 bases from V and 4 bases from J, with 15 bases in between. The chain's CDR3 is CASSLRSGTEYNEQFF. Written as DNA, the CDR3 is TGTGCCAGCAGTTTAAGGTCCGGGACTGAGTACAATGAGCAGTTCTTC.

Points on this clonotype: At one boundary the junction diverges from the germline segment, which might be a read error. The chain carries TRBV12-3 or TRBV12-4 and TRBJ2-7; D might be TRBD1 (6 bases). CDR3 length: 11 residues. The CDR3 protein is CASSPLGTPTF. In nucleotides, the CDR3 is TGTGCCAGCAGCCCCCTCGGGACACCTACGTTC.